Listed below are T cell receptor beta chains from one sample, sequenced in a study of T cell responses to AZD1222 COVID-19 vaccine. The assay was immunoSEQ multiplex PCR, and TCRdb's table has in-frame clones only and misses some. This table has 200,000 to 250,000 clones, about 93% appearing once. Sequenced here: peripheral blood, sampled on day 0 of MenACWY control vaccination. All receptors derive from an adult in good health. Both conserved end residues are part of each CDR3. A D gene is named only where the DNA matches it firmly. Only part of the rows carry a size: once, few, many, or a class if the clone is expanded.

J | size | V | D | CDR3 | DNA
TRBJ1-6 | - | TRBV6-5 | - | CASRLGGSNSPLHF | TGTGCCAGCCGGCTTGGAGGGAGTAATTCACCCCTCCACTTT
TRBJ1-1 | - | TRBV5-1 | - | CASSFRENTEAFF | TGCGCCAGCAGCTTCAGGGAGAACACTGAAGCTTTCTTT
TRBJ1-1 | - | TRBV5-1 | - | CASSLAWGAMNTEAFF | TGCGCCAGCAGCTTGGCGTGGGGGGCTATGAACACTGAAGCTTTCTTT
TRBJ2-5 | - | TRBV27 | TRBD2 | CASNGGGGQKTQYF | TGTGCTTCAAACGGCGGGGGTGGGCAGAAGACCCAGTACTTC
TRBJ2-7 | - | TRBV6-5 | - | CASSRDSYEQYF | TGTGCCAGCAGTCGGGACTCCTACGAGCAGTACTTC
TRBJ2-7 | once | TRBV5-4 | - | CASSREGYEQYF | TGTGCCAGCAGCCGAGAAGGCTACGAGCAGTACTTC
TRBJ1-5 | - | TRBV4-3 | - | CASSQTIGGQPQHF | TGCGCCAGCAGCCAAACGATCGGGGGTCAGCCCCAGCATTTT
TRBJ1-6 | - | TRBV20-1 | TRBD1 | CSASRGAGGAYNSPLHF | TGCAGTGCTAGTCGTGGGGCAGGGGGAGCCTATAATTCACCCCTCCACTTT
TRBJ1-4 | - | TRBV27 | - | CASSFVGTPNEKLFF | TGTGCCAGCAGTTTTGTCGGCACCCCTAATGAAAAACTGTTTTTT
TRBJ1-6 | - | TRBV18 | TRBD1 | CASSPYQQGMGNSPLHF | TGTGCCAGCTCACCATACCAACAGGGGATGGGTAATTCACCCCTCCACTTT